These 27 T cell receptor beta chains originate from one sample sequenced in a study of early T cells in non-severe SARS-CoV-2 infection. TCRdb itself ran the 5' RACE reads through MiXCR, one entry per CDR3 protein. The sample lists roughly 23,000 distinct CDR3 sequences, approximately 5.7% seen once, with more than 14% in the top ten. Specimen: whole blood, collected at baseline. These receptors all stem from an adult who was a healthcare worker with PCR-confirmed SARS-CoV-2 infection or an uninfected control (not recorded which).

This clonotype has a count of ten or more. The chain carries TRBV6-5 and TRBJ1-1; D may be TRBD1 (6 bases). Trimming left V 5 bases short and J 5 bases short, with 12 bases between. Germline CDR1 reads MNHEY; CDR2 reads SVGAGI. The CDR3 length is 13 residues. The CDR3: CASSRGGETEAFF. CDR3 nucleotides: TGTGCCAGCAGTCGAGGGGGGGAGACTGAAGCTTTCTTT.

The chain combines TRBV12-3 or TRBV12-4 with TRBJ2-5; TRBD2 aligns across 11 bases. The ends lost 4 bases at V and 2 bases at J; junction bases unmatched: 0. The CDR3 length is 14 residues. The CDR3 DNA is TGTGCCAGCAGTTGGACTAGCGGGCAAGAGACCCAGTACTTC. It is translated as CASSWTSGQETQYF.

This clonotype rates as medium-sized. The chain uses TRBV11-2 and TRBJ2-2; 7 nucleotides align to TRBD1. This CDR3 is built from 17 residues. CDR1 and CDR2 from the germline V gene are SGHAT and FQNNGV. Trimming removed 1 base from V and 2 bases from J; junction bases left unmatched: 7. The CDR3 DNA reads TGTGCCAGCAGCTTAGGACGAGGGACAGCAAACACCGGGGAGCTGTTTTTT. It encodes CASSLGRGTANTGELFF.

This clonotype came up a few times. The chain recombines TRBV7-3 with TRBJ2-1; D unclear. V was clipped by 6 bases and J by 10 bases, with 16 bases between them. Germline CDR1 reads SGHTA; CDR2 reads FQGTGA. The CDR3 extends over 13 amino acids. CDR3 residues: CASSFKGSREQFF. The CDR3 nucleotides are TGTGCCAGCAGTTTTAAAGGGTCGAGGGAGCAGTTCTTC.

By share, this clonotype ranks as medium-sized. This chain links TRBV12-3 or TRBV12-4 with TRBJ1-1; D not resolved. The CDR3 length is 19 residues. V was pared by 3 bases and J by 4 bases, with 27 bases between. This CDR3 reads CASSFSSSFYYIGGTEAFF. CDR3 nucleotide sequence: TGTGCCAGCAGTTTTTCAAGCTCCTTTTACTATATCGGTGGCACTGAAGCTTTCTTT.

The V and J genes are TRBV20-1 and TRBJ1-3; D not resolved. V lost 3 bases and J 2 bases, leaving 8 bases between the germline ends. The CDR3 loop spans 13 amino acids. Germline V lookup: CDR1 DFQATT, CDR2 SNEGSKA (reference sequence). The CDR3 here is CSASAEAGNTIYF. CDR3 DNA sequence: TGCAGTGCTAGCGCGGAAGCTGGAAACACCATATATTTT.

This clonotype was observed many times. The gene calls are TRBV4-3 and TRBJ1-2; D is possibly TRBD1 (5 bases). Trimming shortened V by 0 bases and J by 0 bases, and 8 bases separated the two germline ends. Germline CDR1 LGHNA, CDR2 YSLEER. The CDR3 extends over 15 amino acids. CDR3 residues: CASSQEDIANYGYTF. The CDR3 DNA follows: TGCGCCAGCAGCCAAGAGGACATAGCTAACTATGGCTACACCTTC.

The chain links TRBV12-3 or TRBV12-4 to TRBJ1-1, with D possibly being TRBD1 (5 bases). The ends were cut back, 5 bases at V and 0 bases at J, with 10 bases in the middle. This CDR3 is built from 14 residues. CDR3 loop: CASSRGELNTEAFF. Written as DNA, the CDR3 is TGTGCCAGCAGTCGGGGGGAACTGAACACTGAAGCTTTCTTT.

This chain joins TRBV6-6 and TRBJ1-6; 8 bases fit TRBD1. CDR1 MNHNY and CDR2 SVGAGI come from the germline V gene (reference sequence). There are 15 residues in the CDR3. Trimming at V came to 3 bases and at J to 7 bases, leaving 5 bases not matched to a gene. CDR3 sequence: CASSYQDRVNSPLHF. The CDR3 bases are TGTGCCAGCAGTTATCAGGACAGGGTAAATTCACCCCTCCACTTT.

There are many counts of this clonotype. V gene TRBV5-1 combines with J gene TRBJ1-5; weak D call: TRBD1 (5 bases). V gave up 0 bases and J gave up 7 bases, with 8 bases separating them. The CDR3 is 13 residues long. CDR1 is SGHRS and CDR2 is YFSETQ in the germline V gene. In nucleotides, the CDR3 is TGCGCCAGCAGCTTGGGAAGGGACCAGCCCCAGCATTTT. Protein sequence: CASSLGRDQPQHF.

This clonotype was observed a few times. The chain carries TRBV19 and TRBJ2-7; 10 nucleotides line up with TRBD1. The ends lost 6 bases at V and 4 bases at J; junction bases unmatched: 6. Germline CDR1 reads LNHDA; CDR2 reads SQIVND (reference sequence). The CDR3 is made up of 14 amino acids. This CDR3 reads CASRRTGGDYEQYF. CDR3 in DNA: TGTGCCAGTAGGAGGACAGGGGGGGATTACGAGCAGTACTTC.

The chain carries TRBV29-1 and TRBJ2-7; TRBD1 is a possible D gene (6 bases). V was shortened by 0 bases and J by 4 bases, with 7 bases between the two germline ends. Per the germline V gene, CDR1 is SQVTM and CDR2 is ANQGSEA. This CDR3 has 12 residues. The CDR3 is CSVEDGTYEQYF. The CDR3 DNA reads TGCAGCGTTGAAGACGGGACATACGAGCAGTACTTC.

This clonotype was counted ten times or more. This rearrangement joins TRBV7-2 to TRBJ1-1; D unclear. The CDR3 length is 13 residues. Trimming stripped 1 base from V and 8 bases from J, with 11 bases between. The germline CDR1 and CDR2 sequences are SGHTA and FQGNSA. CDR3 bases: TGTGCCAGCAGCTTAGGAGGAGGTCGCGAAGCTTTCTTT. Translated, it gives CASSLGGGREAFF.

Comments on this clonotype: A much larger clone differs from this one at a single base, so this may be a read error. The V gene is TRBV10-3, the J gene TRBJ2-2, with D unresolved. The CDR3 is made up of 13 amino acids. Germline values: CDR1 ENHRY, CDR2 SYGVKD. This chain's CDR3 is CVISDQNTGELFF. The DNA of the CDR3 is TGTGTCATCAGTGATCAAAACACCGGGGAGCTGTTTTTT.

This clonotype has just a few counts. The rearrangement uses TRBV12-3 or TRBV12-4 and TRBJ1-4; D call uncertain. The ends were cut back, 5 bases at V and 8 bases at J, with 9 bases in the middle. The CDR3 is 12 residues long. The CDR3 loop reads CASSLKPEKLFF. Here the CDR3 DNA reads TGTGCCAGCAGTCTCAAACCGGAAAAACTGTTTTTT.

This clonotype occurred many times. The chain is built from TRBV7-2 and TRBJ1-1; D not certain. Trimming shortened V by 6 bases and J by 7 bases, and 12 bases separated the two germline ends. Germline V gene data show CDR1 as SGHTA and CDR2 as FQGNSA. This CDR3 is built from 12 residues. The DNA for the CDR3 is TGTGCCAGCAGTTCTAGGGTGGTTGAAGCTTTCTTT. Translating gives CASSSRVVEAFF.

This clonotype was recorded many times. The V gene is TRBV5-6, the J gene TRBJ1-2; 7 bases agree with TRBD1. CDR3 length: 15 residues. V gave up 4 bases and J gave up 4 bases; unmatched junction bases: 10. CDR1 and CDR2 from the germline V gene are SGHDT and YYEEEE. CDR3: CASSTGQDLVYGYTF. The CDR3 region has the DNA TGTGCCAGCAGCACCGGACAGGACCTGGTCTATGGCTACACCTTC.

This clonotype came up many times. The chain links TRBV6-1 to TRBJ2-2; D remains ambiguous. The germline CDR1 and CDR2 sequences are MNHNS and SASEGT. CDR3 size: 13 residues. Deletions cut 8 bases from V and 0 bases from J, with 7 bases between. The CDR3 protein is CASGLTNTGELFF. The DNA for the CDR3 is TGTGCCAGCGGGCTAACGAACACCGGGGAGCTGTTTTTT.

This clonotype occurred a few times. CDR3 amino acids: CAITTGGYYGYTF. The CDR3 region has the DNA TGTGCCATCACGACAGGGGGTTACTATGGCTACACCTTC. The V call is TRBV10-3, the J call TRBJ1-2, with TRBD1 identical over 9 bases. This CDR3 contains 13 residues. V shed 7 bases and J 3 bases; nucleotides not matched to a gene: 3. The germline CDR1 and CDR2 sequences are ENHRY and SYGVKD.

This clonotype has ten or more counts. V is TRBV6-2 or TRBV6-3 and J is TRBJ2-1; D is unresolved. Germline loops: CDR1 MNHEY, CDR2 SVGEGT. This CDR3 region has 11 residues. V gave up 4 bases and J gave up 9 bases, with 7 bases separating them. CDR3 region: CASSLSIEQFF. The DNA of the CDR3 is TGTGCCAGCAGTTTGTCGATTGAGCAGTTCTTC.

This clonotype showed up just a few times. The V gene is TRBV6-6, the J gene TRBJ2-5; D is perhaps TRBD1 or TRBD2 (6 bases each). The germline V gene has CDR1 MNHNY and CDR2 SVGAGI (reference sequence). CDR3 length equals 15 residues. Trimming removed 0 bases at V and 4 bases at J, with 12 bases between. The CDR3 loop reads CASSYSRGGLETQYF. The CDR3 DNA follows: TGTGCCAGCAGTTACTCCCGAGGGGGGCTAGAGACCCAGTACTTC.

This clonotype occurred many times. DNA of the CDR3: TGTGCCAGCAGCGTAGACATTACTGGGGCCAACGTCCTGACTTTC. This encodes CASSVDITGANVLTF. This chain joins TRBV9 and TRBJ2-6, with no clear D. V lost 0 bases and J lost 2, with 6 bases in between. Per germline, CDR1 SGDLS and CDR2 YYNGEE. The CDR3 loop spans 15 amino acids.

This clonotype was counted between two and nine times. The V and J genes are TRBV29-1 and TRBJ2-2, with D hard to call. The CDR3 extends over 15 amino acids. V was cut by 4 bases and J by 2 bases, with 14 bases left in between. CDR1 is SQVTM and CDR2 is ANQGSEA in the germline V gene. The CDR3 is CSVVAGPINTGELFF. CDR3 nucleotides: TGCAGCGTTGTCGCAGGACCGATAAACACCGGGGAGCTGTTTTTT.

At least ten counts were recorded for this clonotype. The CDR3 protein is CASTSDRGIGRGTEAFF. CDR3 DNA: TGTGCCAGCACCTCCGACAGGGGGATTGGGAGAGGGACTGAAGCTTTCTTT. V is TRBV7-6 and J is TRBJ1-1, with TRBD1 matching over 9 bases. The CDR3 contains 17 residues. CDR1 SGHVS and CDR2 FNYEAQ come from the germline V gene. Trimming took 7 bases from V and 5 from J; bases not matched to a gene: 17.

This clonotype was seen many times. This chain connects TRBV4-3 to TRBJ1-4; unclear D gene. Germline V gene lookup returns CDR1 LGHNA and CDR2 YSLEER. This CDR3 contains 16 residues. V lost 4 bases to trimming and J lost 3 bases, with 15 bases between them. In DNA, the CDR3 is TGCGCCAGCAGCCCCTACCACGGAAAGGCTAATGAAAAACTGTTTTTT. It is translated as CASSPYHGKANEKLFF.

The chain carries TRBV2 and TRBJ1-5; D not resolved. V was cut by 2 bases and J by 0 bases, with 5 bases left in between. Germline V gene data show CDR1 as SNHLY and CDR2 as FYNNEI. The CDR3 has 14 amino acids. The CDR3 loop is CASSETASNQPQHF. Written as DNA, the CDR3 is TGTGCCAGCAGTGAAACAGCTAGCAATCAGCCCCAGCATTTT.

This clonotype appeared a few times. The gene calls are TRBV10-3 and TRBJ2-7, with a possible D match to TRBD1 (5 bases). CDR1 and CDR2 (germline): ENHRY, SYGVKD. This CDR3 contains 14 residues. V dropped 0 bases and J dropped 7 bases, with 13 bases sitting between them. The CDR3 bases are TGTGCCATCAGTGAGTCGAAGGCTCAGGGTGAGCAGTACTTC. Protein sequence: CAISESKAQGEQYF.